This TCR beta chain was found in a study of shared clonotypes between healthy human individuals. CDR1 and CDR2 (germline): MRHNA, SNTAGT. The V and J ends lost 6 bases and 7 bases respectively, with 15 bases between them. The CDR3 totals 13 residues. This table comes from immunoSEQ multiplex PCR, and its TCRdb copy is limited to in-frame clones, with some not included. In the table there are 2.3 million or so clones, just over 90% of which are singletons. There are a few counts of this clone. This sequence originates from a young man in good health. Some clones in this sample may be carry-over from other donors' samples. V and J are TRBV6-4 and TRBJ1-1; D not resolved. The material sequenced was naive CD4+ T cells from PBMCs. Subset noted: CD45RA+ positively selected. The CDR3 loop reads CASSARGNGEAFF. The CDR3, as DNA: TGTGCCAGCAGCGCGCGCGGGAATGGTGAAGCTTTCTTT.